The T cell receptor beta chain described here comes from a study of OX40 agonist ivuxolimab in advanced cancers. Study at large: Patients were given ivuxolimab, an antibody that agonizes OX40 (CD134). Treatment received earlier with anti-PD-1, anti-PD-L1 or anti-CTLA-4 agents was allowed, and under 50% had some. With a range of roughly 20 to 79, age averaged 60 years, and approximately 83% were male.

V shed 7 bases, J shed 11 bases, and the junction held 11 bases outside the gene matches. Germline CDR1 and CDR2: LNHDA and SQIVND (reference sequence). The CDR3 totals 14 residues. Assay used: immunoSEQ multiplex PCR; TCRdb lists only in-frame clones, some missing. Here the sample spans roughly 62,000 clones, roughly 85% being singletons. Sequenced here: CD4+ or CD8+ T cells sorted from blood, sampled in a trial of the OX40 agonist ivuxolimab. The V and J genes are TRBV19 and TRBJ1-4; 9 positions match TRBD1. The clonotype originates from an adult with an advanced solid tumor such as melanoma, head and neck, liver or kidney cancer. The CDR3 region has the DNA TGTGCCAGTACCACACGGACAGGGGTTGGGAAACTGTTTTTT. It translates to CASTTRTGVGKLFF. Supplemented by reference TRBV19 and TRBJ1-4, the full variable domain reads DGGITQSPKYLFRKEGQNVTLSCEQNLNHDAMYWYRQDPGQGLRLIYYSQIVNDFQKGDIAEGYSVSREKKESFPLTVTSAQKNPTAFYLCASTTRTGVGKLFFGSGTQLSVL.